This T cell receptor (beta chain) was sequenced during a study of OX40 agonist ivuxolimab in advanced cancers. In the study overall: Ivuxolimab, an agonistic anti-OX40 (CD134) antibody, was given to patients. Patients were dosed intravenously with ivuxolimab at 0.01 to 10 mg/kg every 2 weeks.

V was trimmed by 3 bases and J by 3 bases, leaving 8 bases between them. This CDR3 has 13 residues. The germline V gene encodes CDR1 KGHSH and CDR2 LQKENI. Profiled with immunoSEQ multiplex PCR; TCRdb holds only in-frame clones, not every one. This sample yields around 100,000 clones, of which roughly 90% are seen a single time; around 2.5% belongs to the top ten. As for this clone: Its antigen is undetermined.

Study results and caveats: Low normalized T-cell clonal expansion was also seen in some nonresponders.

This TCR came from an adult with an advanced solid tumor such as melanoma, head and neck, liver or kidney cancer. Sequenced here: CD4+ or CD8+ T cells sorted from blood, sampled in a trial of the OX40 agonist ivuxolimab. The chain uses TRBV18 and TRBJ2-5; unclear D gene. This CDR3 is CASSPRREETQYF. The CDR3 coding sequence is TGTGCCAGCTCACCCCGTAGGGAAGAGACCCAGTACTTC.